This T cell receptor (beta chain) was retrieved from a study of regulatory T cells in long-lasting Graves disease. The study, taken as a whole, reports: Reduced TCR diversity was observed in persistent Graves' patients versus newly diagnosed patients.

Time point indicated: newly diagnosed GD, antithyroid drugs for less than 3 months. Researchers made the TCR library from RNA that was extracted from PBMCs. Graves' disease diagnoses used American Thyroid Association guidelines. Building of the TCR beta libraries involved iRepertoire HTBI primers and Arm-PCR of CDR3 regions. Using its own MiXCR run on the multiplex PCR reads, TCRdb lists one record per CDR3 protein. The sample holds about 470,000 distinct CDR3 sequences, 15% seen once. On this clonotype: Its antigen is unidentified.

The CDR3 spans 13 residues. Germline CDR1 reads GTSNPN; CDR2 reads SVGIG (reference sequence). Trimming left V 3 bases short and J 1 base short, with 6 bases between. These data were also filed under a second study, of T cells in Graves' hyperthyroidism and ophthalmopathy.

This material consisted of peripheral blood mononuclear cells (PBMCs), taken at new diagnosis, from a patient treated with antithyroid drugs. The origin of this receptor is a woman between 25 and 40 years old with Graves disease. The V gene is TRBV30, the J gene TRBJ2-2; unclear D gene. As DNA, the CDR3 is TGTGCCTGGAGAGGGCAGAACACCGGGGAGCTGTTTTTT. Its protein product is CAWRGQNTGELFF.